The next 28 T cell receptor beta chains were all read from a single sample in a study of T cell repertoires in cytomegalovirus infection. These TCRs' antigens remain unknown. TCRdb recomputed calls from the reads with MiXCR, one row per CDR3 protein. Among around 710,000 distinct CDR3 sequences listed, 29% were seen once. Sequenced here: cultured CD8+ T cells from PBMCs, sampled from culture after CMV antigen stimulation. These receptors were collected from a human donor in good health (CMV status not recorded). Some clones in this sample may be carry-over from other donors' samples.

CDR3 in DNA: TGTGCCAGTAAGGTGCCGGGGACCTACAATGAGCAGTTCTTC. It specifies CASKVPGTYNEQFF. This chain connects TRBV19 to TRBJ2-1; D perhaps matches TRBD2 (5 bases). Germline V lookup: CDR1 LNHDA, CDR2 SQIVND (reference sequence). The germline V and J ends were trimmed by 7 bases and 2 bases, with 12 bases remaining between them. The CDR3 length is 14 residues.

This clonotype was seen a handful of times. The chain recombines TRBV12-3 or TRBV12-4 with TRBJ1-2; D not certain. This CDR3 comprises 13 residues. With 7 bases removed from V and 6 bases from J, the gap between germline ends came to 15 bases. The CDR3 DNA sequence: TGTGCCAGCAACCGCCTGGGCCGGCATGGCTACACCTTC. This sequence encodes CASNRLGRHGYTF.

The rearrangement uses TRBV6-1 and TRBJ2-1; 7 bases are a match to TRBD2. The CDR3 totals 17 residues. The V segment lost 0 bases and the J segment 0 bases; nucleotides outside the gene matches: 5. Germline CDR1 reads MNHNS; CDR2 reads SASEGT. CDR3 loop: CASSEAKRGFSYNEQFF. DNA for the CDR3: TGTGCCAGCAGTGAAGCGAAGCGGGGCTTCTCCTACAATGAGCAGTTCTTC.

This clonotype appeared once. A read error may produce the germline difference seen at one junction end. For the CDR3, the DNA is TGTGCTAGTGGTTCCCTGGACACCAAGAACATTCAGTACTTC. Its translation: CASGSLDTKNIQYF. The V and J genes are TRBV12-5 and TRBJ2-4, with a possible D match to TRBD1 (5 bases). The CDR3 has 14 amino acids. Per germline, CDR1 LGHNT and CDR2 FRNRAP.

This clonotype was recorded a few times. This sequence joins TRBV6-2 or TRBV6-3 and TRBJ1-2; D perhaps matches TRBD1 (6 bases). Trimming shortened V by 5 bases and J by 6 bases, and 13 bases separated the two germline ends. The CDR3 runs 13 residues. The germline V gene has CDR1 MNHEY and CDR2 SVGEGT. The CDR3 sequence: CASSDGTTDGYTF. The CDR3 DNA reads as TGTGCCAGCAGTGACGGGACAACTGATGGCTACACCTTC.

This clonotype was observed at least ten times. The chain couples TRBV10-3 to TRBJ2-5; D is tentatively TRBD1 or TRBD2 (5 bases each). The CDR3 contains 15 residues. Trimming took 4 bases from V and 4 from J, leaving 16 bases between them. The V gene's germline CDR1 is ENHRY and CDR2 SYGVKD. CDR3: CAISAGTGLGETQYF. The CDR3 region has the DNA TGTGCCATCAGTGCCGGCACGGGGCTTGGAGAGACCCAGTACTTC.

This clonotype showed up many times. The chain employs TRBV11-2 and TRBJ2-1, with TRBD2 as a possible D gene (6 bases). This CDR3 region has 17 residues. Germline values: CDR1 SGHAT, CDR2 FQNNGV. The germline V and J ends were trimmed by 1 base and 0 bases, with 13 bases remaining between them. This chain's CDR3 is CASSLGPPGSSYNEQFF. In DNA form, the CDR3 reads TGTGCCAGCAGCTTAGGCCCACCCGGGAGCTCCTACAATGAGCAGTTCTTC.

This clonotype showed up just a few times. This sequence joins TRBV12-3 or TRBV12-4 and TRBJ1-2; 8 bases match TRBD1. This CDR3 spans 19 amino acids. V dropped 3 bases and J dropped 3; count of bases not matched to a gene: 18. As DNA, the CDR3 is TGTGCCAGCAGTTTCCACTACGGACAGGGTGGAGAAAACTACTATGGCTACACCTTC. This encodes CASSFHYGQGGENYYGYTF.

In its sample, this clonotype was seen once. The rearrangement joins TRBV7-9 to TRBJ2-7, with D possibly being TRBD1 or TRBD2 (5 bases each). Germline V CDR1 and CDR2: SEHNR, FQNEAQ (reference sequence). V shed 4 bases and J shed 7 bases, with 17 bases lying between them. The CDR3 extends over 14 amino acids. Here the CDR3 DNA reads TGTGCCAGCAGCTCACCGAACGGGACCTGGGAGCAGTACTTC. Translating gives CASSSPNGTWEQYF.

This clonotype was picked up many times. The chain links TRBV6-6 to TRBJ2-3; D may be TRBD2 (7 bases). The CDR3 runs 15 residues. Trimming took off 2 bases at V and 4 bases at J, with 13 bases between the two ends. The V gene's germline CDR1 is MNHNY and CDR2 SVGAGI (reference sequence). CDR3 sequence: CASSYGGGASDTQYF. CDR3 bases: TGTGCCAGCAGTTACGGTGGGGGGGCCTCAGATACGCAGTATTTT.

This clonotype has ten or more counts. This chain uses TRBV3-1 with TRBJ2-2; tentative D call: TRBD2 (6 bases). This CDR3 region has 16 residues. Trimming left V 4 bases short and J 4 bases short, with 16 bases between. The germline gives CDR1 LGHDT, CDR2 YNNKEL (reference sequence). CDR3 sequence (DNA): TGTGCCAGCAGCCGACAACCGGGACTCCCCACCGGGGAGCTGTTTTTT. It yields the protein CASSRQPGLPTGELFF.

This clonotype was observed many times. This chain uses TRBV7-8 with TRBJ2-5; TRBD2 might be the D (5 bases). The germline V and J ends were trimmed by 4 bases and 1 base, with 13 bases remaining between them. Germline CDR1 reads SGHVS; CDR2 reads FQNEAQ. The CDR3 length is 15 residues. CDR3 residues: CASSWESAFQETQYF. The CDR3 DNA reads TGTGCCAGCAGCTGGGAGTCGGCGTTCCAAGAGACCCAGTACTTC.

In this sample, this clonotype turned up many times. The chain is built from TRBV7-2 and TRBJ2-1; the match to TRBD2 covers 8 bases. This CDR3 spans 16 amino acids. Germline CDR1 is SGHTA and CDR2 is FQGNSA. The junction had 5 bases not matched to a gene; V was cut back by 0 bases and J by 4 bases. DNA for the CDR3: TGTGCCAGCAGCTTAGCGCTAGCGGGCATTTACAATGAGCAGTTCTTC. It specifies CASSLALAGIYNEQFF.

This clonotype showed up just a few times. The chain carries TRBV4-2 and TRBJ2-2, with TRBD2 matching over 9 bases. After removal of 0 bases from V and 6 bases from J, the junction contained 2 bases not matched to a gene. The germline CDR1 and CDR2 sequences are LGHNA and YNFKEQ. The CDR3 extends over 15 amino acids. CDR3 DNA: TGTGCCAGCAGCCAAGACCAGCGGGGGGCCGGGGAGCTGTTTTTT. Encoded protein: CASSQDQRGAGELFF.

Concerning this clonotype itself: A read error is possible here, since a much larger clone lies one base away. A read error is likely, as this CDR3 ends without the conserved phenylalanine or tryptophan. The rearrangement uses TRBV7-8 and TRBJ2-1; no definite D call. The CDR3 is made up of 15 amino acids. From germline, CDR1 is SGHVS and CDR2 FQNEAQ. The V end was cut by 4 bases, the J end by 3 bases, with 13 bases between. The CDR3 loop reads CASSSQTEIYNEQFS. The CDR3 coding sequence is TGTGCCAGCAGCTCCCAGACCGAAATCTACAATGAGCAGTTCTCC.

This chain uses TRBV6-5 with TRBJ2-1; TRBD1 agrees at 8 bases. With V trimmed by 2 bases and J by 6 bases, 3 bases remained unmatched. CDR1 is MNHEY, CDR2 SVGAGI, per germline. CDR3 size: 14 residues. DNA for the CDR3: TGTGCCAGCAGTTACCAGGGGGCAGTCAATGAGCAGTTCTTC. Its protein is CASSYQGAVNEQFF.

This clonotype was counted ten times or more. The rearrangement joins TRBV7-8 to TRBJ1-2; D gene ambiguous. The germline V and J ends were trimmed by 6 bases and 2 bases, with 16 bases remaining between them. Looked up from germline, CDR1 is SGHVS and CDR2 is FQNEAQ. The CDR3 covers 15 residues. The CDR3 nucleotides read TGTGCCAGCAGTTCAGGACTCTACCGAAACTATGGCTACACCTTC. It encodes CASSSGLYRNYGYTF.

This clonotype was seen more than once but under ten times. V usage is TRBV6-2 or TRBV6-3 and J usage is TRBJ1-1; 8 nucleotides line up with TRBD1. The CDR3 sequence is 14 residues long. In germline, CDR1 is MNHEY, CDR2 SVGEGT. V was pared by 10 bases and J by 4 bases, with 11 bases of the junction left unmatched. The DNA for the CDR3 is TGTGCCACCGCTAAGGACAGGGAGGCCACTGAAGCTTTCTTT. As protein: CATAKDREATEAFF.

The CDR3 sequence is CASSQVGRQGEYF. The DNA for the CDR3 is TGCGCCAGCAGCCAAGTGGGTAGACAGGGGGAGTACTTC. V gene TRBV4-1 combines with J gene TRBJ2-5; 9 positions agree with TRBD1. V trimming: 1 base; J trimming: 12 bases; junction bases outside the gene matches: 6. The CDR3 is made up of 13 amino acids. Germline V gene lookup returns CDR1 MGHRA and CDR2 YSYEKL.

This clonotype has a handful of counts. The chain combines TRBV6-1 with TRBJ1-2, with a possible D match to TRBD1 (5 bases). The V and J ends lost 5 bases and 4 bases respectively, with 14 bases between them. CDR3 length: 14 amino acids. Germline V gene lookup returns CDR1 MNHNS and CDR2 SASEGT. The CDR3 sequence: CASSRDHNTYGYTF. The CDR3, as DNA: TGTGCCAGCAGTCGGGACCACAATACCTATGGCTACACCTTC.

This chain links TRBV11-1 with TRBJ2-1; 7 nucleotides match TRBD2. Trimming at V came to 5 bases and at J to 8 bases, leaving 3 bases not matched to a gene. The CDR3 is 12 residues long. Germline lookup yields CDR1 SGHAT and CDR2 FQDESV (reference sequence). CDR3 DNA sequence: TGTGCCAGCAGCCCGACTAGCCATGAGCAGTTCTTC. Amino acid sequence: CASSPTSHEQFF.

This clonotype was counted a few times. This chain joins TRBV2 and TRBJ1-2, with 8 nucleotides matching TRBD1. Trimming cost V 11 bases and J 5 bases; bases outside gene matches: 10. Germline CDR1 SNHLY, CDR2 FYNNEI. The CDR3 length is 13 residues. The CDR3 spells CASLGDRIYGYTF. The CDR3 DNA reads TGTGCCTCCCTGGGGGACAGGATATATGGCTACACCTTC.

This clonotype was seen ten or more times. The J gene is TRBJ1-2, the V gene TRBV7-2; D gene unclear. V dropped 5 bases and J dropped 2 bases, with 9 bases sitting between them. CDR3 length equals 13 residues. CDR1 is SGHTA and CDR2 is FQGNSA in the germline V gene. The DNA of the CDR3 is TGTGCCAGCAGCCCCCCAGGAAACTATGGCTACACCTTC. Protein: CASSPPGNYGYTF.

This clonotype was seen once. The chain is built from TRBV13 and TRBJ2-3; 13 bases map to TRBD2. CDR3 length equals 16 residues. Trimming removed 4 bases from V and 4 bases from J; junction bases left unmatched: 5. The V gene's germline CDR1 is PRHDT and CDR2 FYEKMQ (reference sequence). Here the CDR3 DNA reads TGTGCCAGCAGCTCCGGGACTAGCGGGATTTCAGATACGCAGTATTTT. This translates into CASSSGTSGISDTQYF.

This clonotype was recorded at least ten times. The chain has TRBV12-3 or TRBV12-4 and TRBJ1-2; 8 bases agree with TRBD1. CDR3 length: 13 amino acids. Losses at the gene ends were 7 bases for V and 8 bases for J; bases not matched to a gene: 9. The CDR3 DNA follows: TGTGCCAGCACGCGACAGGGGAGAAGGGGCTACACCTTC. It specifies CASTRQGRRGYTF.

The gene calls are TRBV4-2 and TRBJ2-3; D remains unclear. V was clipped by 3 bases and J by 4 bases, with 17 bases between them. The CDR3 is 16 residues long. The germline CDR1 and CDR2 sequences are LGHNA and YNFKEQ. The CDR3: CASSQSFGERADTQYF. DNA for the CDR3: TGTGCCAGCAGCCAGTCGTTTGGGGAAAGGGCAGATACGCAGTATTTT.

The table lists this clonotype with a few counts. The chain uses TRBV20-1 and TRBJ2-7; D not certain. This CDR3 is built from 14 residues. V shed 4 bases and J shed 0 bases, with 13 bases lying between them. Germline V gene data show CDR1 as DFQATT and CDR2 as SNEGSKA (reference sequence). CDR3 nucleotide sequence: TGCAGTGCTACCCGGACGGGCAACTCCTACGAGCAGTACGTC. Protein sequence: CSATRTGNSYEQYV.

The chain combines TRBV7-9 with TRBJ2-7, with no clear D. The CDR3 contains 13 residues. Trimming left V 3 bases short and J 3 bases short, with 9 bases between. Looked up from germline, CDR1 is SEHNR and CDR2 is FQNEAQ (reference sequence). The CDR3 DNA reads as TGTGCCAGCAGCTTGTCAGCGCGCTACGAGCAGTACGTC. This sequence encodes CASSLSARYEQYV.